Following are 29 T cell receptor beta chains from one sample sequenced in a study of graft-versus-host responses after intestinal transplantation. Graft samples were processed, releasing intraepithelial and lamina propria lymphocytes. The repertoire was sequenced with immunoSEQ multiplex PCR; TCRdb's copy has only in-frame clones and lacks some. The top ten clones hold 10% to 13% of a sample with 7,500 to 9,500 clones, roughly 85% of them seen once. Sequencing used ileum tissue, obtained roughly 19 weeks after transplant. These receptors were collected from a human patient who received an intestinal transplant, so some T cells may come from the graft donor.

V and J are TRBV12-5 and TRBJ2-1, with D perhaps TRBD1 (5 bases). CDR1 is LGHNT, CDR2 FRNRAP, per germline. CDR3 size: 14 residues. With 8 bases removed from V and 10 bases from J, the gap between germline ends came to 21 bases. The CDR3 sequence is CASTLLLGAAEQFF. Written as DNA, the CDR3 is TGTGCTAGTACTCTACTCCTTGGGGCGGCGGAGCAGTTCTTC.

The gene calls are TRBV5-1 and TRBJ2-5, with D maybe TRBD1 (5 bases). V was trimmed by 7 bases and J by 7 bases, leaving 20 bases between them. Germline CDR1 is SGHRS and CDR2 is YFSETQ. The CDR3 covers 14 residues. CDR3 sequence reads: CASSRLGDRATQYF. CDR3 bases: TGCGCCAGCTCTCGGCTAGGGGATCGAGCGACCCAGTACTTC.

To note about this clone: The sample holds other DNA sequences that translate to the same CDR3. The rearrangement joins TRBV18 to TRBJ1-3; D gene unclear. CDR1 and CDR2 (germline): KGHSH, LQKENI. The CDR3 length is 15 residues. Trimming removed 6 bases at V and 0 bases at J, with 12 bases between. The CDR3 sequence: CASSLGSFSGNTIYF. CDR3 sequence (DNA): TGTGCCAGCTCCCTCGGATCATTCTCTGGAAACACCATATATTTT. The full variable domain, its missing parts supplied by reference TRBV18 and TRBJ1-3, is NAGVMQNPRHLVRRRGQEARLRCSPMKGHSHVYWYRQLPEEGLKFMVYLQKENIIDESGMPKERFSAEFPKEGPSILRIQQVVRGDSAAYFCASSLGSFSGNTIYFGEGSWLTVV.

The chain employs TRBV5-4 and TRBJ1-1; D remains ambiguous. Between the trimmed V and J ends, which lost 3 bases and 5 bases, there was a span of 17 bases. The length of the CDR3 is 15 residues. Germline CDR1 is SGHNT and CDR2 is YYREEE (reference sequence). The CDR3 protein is CASSSSGLAVTEAFF. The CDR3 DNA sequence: TGTGCCAGCAGCTCAAGCGGACTAGCAGTGACTGAAGCTTTCTTT.

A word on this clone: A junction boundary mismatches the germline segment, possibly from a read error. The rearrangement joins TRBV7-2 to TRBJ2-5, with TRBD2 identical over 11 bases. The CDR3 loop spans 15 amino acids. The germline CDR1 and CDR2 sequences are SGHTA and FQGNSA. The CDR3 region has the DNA TGTGCCAGCAGCGTAGCGGGGGGGCGGACGGAGACCCAGTACTTC. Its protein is CASSVAGGRTETQYF. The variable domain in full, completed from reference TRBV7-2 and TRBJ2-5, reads GAGVSQSPSNKVTEKGKDVELRCDPISGHTALYWYRQSLGQGLEFLIYFQGNSAPDKSGLPSDRFSAERTGGSVSTLTIQRTQQEDSAVYLCASSVAGGRTETQYFGPGTRLLVL.

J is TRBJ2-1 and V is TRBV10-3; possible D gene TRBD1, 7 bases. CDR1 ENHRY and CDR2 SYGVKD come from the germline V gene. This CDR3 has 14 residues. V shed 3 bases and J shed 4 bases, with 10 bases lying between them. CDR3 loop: CAISDRGVYNEQFF. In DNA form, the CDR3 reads TGTGCCATCAGTGACAGGGGGGTTTACAATGAGCAGTTCTTC.

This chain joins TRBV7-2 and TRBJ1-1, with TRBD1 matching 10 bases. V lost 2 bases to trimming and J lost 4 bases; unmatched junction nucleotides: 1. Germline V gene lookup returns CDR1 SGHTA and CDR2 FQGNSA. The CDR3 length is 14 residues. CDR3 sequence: CASSLRTGGTEAFF. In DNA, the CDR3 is TGTGCCAGCAGCTTACGGACAGGGGGCACTGAAGCTTTCTTT.

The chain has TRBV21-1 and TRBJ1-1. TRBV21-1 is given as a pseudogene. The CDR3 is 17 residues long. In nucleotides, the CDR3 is TGTGCCAGCAGGGTTCCCCTAGCCTACACAATTCGCACTGAAGCTTTCTTT. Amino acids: CASRVPLAYTIRTEAFF.

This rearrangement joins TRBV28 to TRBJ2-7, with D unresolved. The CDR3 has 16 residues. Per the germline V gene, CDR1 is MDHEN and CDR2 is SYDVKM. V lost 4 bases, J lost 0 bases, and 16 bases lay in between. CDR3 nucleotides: TGTGCCAGCAGTTCCCCGGCCGGTGCCCTCTCCTACGAGCAGTACTTC. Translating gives CASSSPAGALSYEQYF.

The CDR3: CASSLGQPNSPLHF. The CDR3 DNA is TGTGCCAGCAGCTTGGGACAGCCTAATTCACCCCTCCACTTT. This chain uses TRBV7-6 with TRBJ1-6; TRBD1 matches at 7 bases. After removal of 3 bases from V and 6 bases from J, the junction contained 2 bases not matched to a gene. The CDR3 contains 14 residues. Per germline, CDR1 SGHVS and CDR2 FNYEAQ.

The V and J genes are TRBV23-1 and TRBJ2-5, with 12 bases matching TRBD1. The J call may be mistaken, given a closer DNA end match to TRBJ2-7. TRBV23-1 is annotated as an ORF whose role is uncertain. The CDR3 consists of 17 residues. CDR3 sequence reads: CASSQPLGTGGVYEQYF. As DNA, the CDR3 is TGCGCCAGCAGTCAACCTCTCGGGACAGGGGGCGTCTACGAGCAGTACTTC.

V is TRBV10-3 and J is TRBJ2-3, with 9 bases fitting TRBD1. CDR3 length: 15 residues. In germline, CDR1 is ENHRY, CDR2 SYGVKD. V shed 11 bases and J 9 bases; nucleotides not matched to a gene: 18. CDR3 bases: TGTGCCGGGAGCGGGACAGGGTCCCTCCGGAAGACGCAGTATTTT. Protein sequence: CAGSGTGSLRKTQYF.

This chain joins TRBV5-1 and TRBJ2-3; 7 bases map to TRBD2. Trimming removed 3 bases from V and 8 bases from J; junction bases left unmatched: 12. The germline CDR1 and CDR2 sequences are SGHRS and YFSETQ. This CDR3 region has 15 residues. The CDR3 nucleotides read TGCGCCAGCAGCTCGCTGGGGGAGGGTCTGGGTACGCAGTATTTT. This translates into CASSSLGEGLGTQYF. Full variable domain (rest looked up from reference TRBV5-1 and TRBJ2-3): KAGVTQTPRYLIKTRGQQVTLSCSPISGHRSVSWYQQTPGQGLQFLFEYFSETQRNKGNFPGRFSGRQFSNSRSEMNVSTLELGDSALYLCASSSLGEGLGTQYFGPGTRLTVL.

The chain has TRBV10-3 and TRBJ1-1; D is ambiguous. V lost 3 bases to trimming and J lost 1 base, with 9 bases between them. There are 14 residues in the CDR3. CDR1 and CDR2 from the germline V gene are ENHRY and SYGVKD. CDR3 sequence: CAISEGMGNTEAFF. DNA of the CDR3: TGTGCCATCAGTGAAGGGATGGGGAACACTGAAGCTTTCTTT.

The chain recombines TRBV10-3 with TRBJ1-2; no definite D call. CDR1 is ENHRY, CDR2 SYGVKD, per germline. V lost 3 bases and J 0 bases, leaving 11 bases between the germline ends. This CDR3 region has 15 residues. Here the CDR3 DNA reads TGTGCCATCAGTGAAGGCACTCCAACTAACTATGGCTACACCTTC. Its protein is CAISEGTPTNYGYTF.

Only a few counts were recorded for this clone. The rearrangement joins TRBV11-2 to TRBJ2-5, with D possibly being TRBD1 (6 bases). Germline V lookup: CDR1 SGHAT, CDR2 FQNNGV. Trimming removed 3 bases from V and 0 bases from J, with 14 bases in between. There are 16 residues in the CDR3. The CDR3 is CASSLGITGNQETQYF. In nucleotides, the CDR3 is TGTGCCAGCAGCTTGGGCATAACAGGGAACCAAGAGACCCAGTACTTC.

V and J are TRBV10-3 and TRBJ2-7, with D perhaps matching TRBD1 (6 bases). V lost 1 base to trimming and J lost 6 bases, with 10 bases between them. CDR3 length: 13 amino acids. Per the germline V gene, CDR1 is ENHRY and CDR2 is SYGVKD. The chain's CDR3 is CAISELGRGEQYF. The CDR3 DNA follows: TGTGCCATCAGTGAGTTGGGCAGGGGCGAGCAGTACTTC.

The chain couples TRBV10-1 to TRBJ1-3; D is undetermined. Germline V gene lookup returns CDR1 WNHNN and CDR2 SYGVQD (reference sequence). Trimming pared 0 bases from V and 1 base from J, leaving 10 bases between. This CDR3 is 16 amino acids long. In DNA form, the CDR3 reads TGCGCCAGCAGTGAGTCGATGGGAACGTCTGGAAACACCATATATTTT. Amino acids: CASSESMGTSGNTIYF.

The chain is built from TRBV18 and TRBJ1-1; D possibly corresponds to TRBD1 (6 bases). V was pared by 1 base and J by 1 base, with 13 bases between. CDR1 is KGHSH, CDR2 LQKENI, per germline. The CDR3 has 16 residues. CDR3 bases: TGTGCCAGCTCACCACGCCGACAGGATACGAACACTGAAGCTTTCTTT. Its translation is CASSPRRQDTNTEAFF.

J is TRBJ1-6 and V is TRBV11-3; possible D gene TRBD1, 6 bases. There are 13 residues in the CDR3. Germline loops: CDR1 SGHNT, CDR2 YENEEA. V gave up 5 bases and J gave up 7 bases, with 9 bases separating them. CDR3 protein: CASSRDKNSPLHF. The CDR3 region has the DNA TGTGCCAGCAGCCGGGACAAAAATTCACCCCTCCACTTT.

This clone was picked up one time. The CDR3 nucleotides are TGTGCCAGCAGTGTCGGGCGGAGCACTGAAGCTTTCTTT. Translating gives CASSVGRSTEAFF. The rearrangement uses TRBV6-1 and TRBJ1-1; D is unresolved. CDR1 and CDR2 from the germline V gene are MNHNS and SASEGT. The CDR3 length is 13 residues. Trimming cost V 4 bases and J 4 bases, with 10 bases left between them.

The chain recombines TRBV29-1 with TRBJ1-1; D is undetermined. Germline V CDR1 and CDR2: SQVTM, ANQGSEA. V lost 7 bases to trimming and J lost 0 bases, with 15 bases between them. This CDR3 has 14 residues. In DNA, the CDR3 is TGCAGCGCCAGTGGGGAACCCATGAACACTGAAGCTTTCTTT. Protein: CSASGEPMNTEAFF.

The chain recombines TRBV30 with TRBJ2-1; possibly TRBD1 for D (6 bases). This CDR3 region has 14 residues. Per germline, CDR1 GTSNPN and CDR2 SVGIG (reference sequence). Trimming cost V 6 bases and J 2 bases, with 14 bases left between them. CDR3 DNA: TGTGCCTGTTGGGTGGGGGCTGCCTACAATGAGCAGTTCTTC. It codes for CACWVGAAYNEQFF.

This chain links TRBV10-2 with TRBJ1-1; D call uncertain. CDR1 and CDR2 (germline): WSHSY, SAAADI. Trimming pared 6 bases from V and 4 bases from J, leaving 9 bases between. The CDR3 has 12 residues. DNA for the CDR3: TGCGCCAGCAGCCCGGGGATCACTGAAGCTTTCTTT. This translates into CASSPGITEAFF.

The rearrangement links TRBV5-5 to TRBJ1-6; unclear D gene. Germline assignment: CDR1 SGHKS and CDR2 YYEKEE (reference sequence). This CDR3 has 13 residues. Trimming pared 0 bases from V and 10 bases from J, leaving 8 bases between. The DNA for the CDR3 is TGTGCCAGCAGCTTGGAGTTCGGGTCACCCCTCCACTTT. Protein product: CASSLEFGSPLHF.

DNA for the CDR3: TGTGCCAGTAGTATAGTTGGAAGGAGGAACACTGAAGCTTTCTTT. It is translated as CASSIVGRRNTEAFF. The chain combines TRBV19 with TRBJ1-1; D is undetermined. The V end was cut by 1 base, the J end by 1 base, with 10 bases between. CDR1 is LNHDA and CDR2 is SQIVND in the germline V gene (reference sequence). CDR3 size: 15 residues.

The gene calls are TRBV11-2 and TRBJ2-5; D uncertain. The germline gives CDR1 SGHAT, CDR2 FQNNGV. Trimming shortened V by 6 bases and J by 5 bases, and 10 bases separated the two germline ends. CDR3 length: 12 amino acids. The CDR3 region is CASSPEGETQYF. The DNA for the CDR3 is TGTGCCAGCAGTCCGGAAGGGGAGACCCAGTACTTC.

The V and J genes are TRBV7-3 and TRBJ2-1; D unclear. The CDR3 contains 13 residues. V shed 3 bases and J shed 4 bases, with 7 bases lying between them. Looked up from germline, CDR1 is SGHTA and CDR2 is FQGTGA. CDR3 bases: TGTGCCAGCAGCTTGGCCGCATACAATGAGCAGTTCTTC. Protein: CASSLAAYNEQFF.

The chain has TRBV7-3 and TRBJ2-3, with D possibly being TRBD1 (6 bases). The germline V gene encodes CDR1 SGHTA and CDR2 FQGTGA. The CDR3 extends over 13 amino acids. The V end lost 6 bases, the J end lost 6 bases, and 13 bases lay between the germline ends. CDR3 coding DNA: TGTGCCAGCAGTTTTACAGGGATTGATACGCAGTATTTT. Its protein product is CASSFTGIDTQYF.